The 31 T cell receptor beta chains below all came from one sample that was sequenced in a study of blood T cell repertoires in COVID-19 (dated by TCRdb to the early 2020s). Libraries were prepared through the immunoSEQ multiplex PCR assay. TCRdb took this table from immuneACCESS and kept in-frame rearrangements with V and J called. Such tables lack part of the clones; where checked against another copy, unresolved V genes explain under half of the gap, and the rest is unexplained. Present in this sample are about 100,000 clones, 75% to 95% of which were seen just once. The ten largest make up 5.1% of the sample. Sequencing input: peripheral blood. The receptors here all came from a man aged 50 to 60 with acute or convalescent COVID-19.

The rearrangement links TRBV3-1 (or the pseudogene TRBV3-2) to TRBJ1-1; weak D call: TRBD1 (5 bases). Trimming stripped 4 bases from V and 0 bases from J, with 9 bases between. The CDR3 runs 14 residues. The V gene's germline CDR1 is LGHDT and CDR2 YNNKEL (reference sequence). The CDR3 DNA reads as TGTGCCAGCAGCCGGGGGGATATGAACACTGAAGCTTTCTTT. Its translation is CASSRGDMNTEAFF.

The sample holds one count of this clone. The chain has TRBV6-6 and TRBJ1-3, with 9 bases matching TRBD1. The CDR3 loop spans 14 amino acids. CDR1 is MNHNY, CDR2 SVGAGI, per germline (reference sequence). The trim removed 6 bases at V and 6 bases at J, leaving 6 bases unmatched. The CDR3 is CASRTRDRANTIYF. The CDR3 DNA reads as TGTGCCAGCAGAACCCGGGACAGGGCAAACACCATATATTTT.

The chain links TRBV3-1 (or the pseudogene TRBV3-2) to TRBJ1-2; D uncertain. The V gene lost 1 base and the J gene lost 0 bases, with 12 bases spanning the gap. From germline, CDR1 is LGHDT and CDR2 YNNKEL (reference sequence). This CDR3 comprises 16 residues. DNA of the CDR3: TGTGCCAGCAGCCAAGGGAGCGGCATAGCTAACTATGGCTACACCTTC. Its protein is CASSQGSGIANYGYTF.

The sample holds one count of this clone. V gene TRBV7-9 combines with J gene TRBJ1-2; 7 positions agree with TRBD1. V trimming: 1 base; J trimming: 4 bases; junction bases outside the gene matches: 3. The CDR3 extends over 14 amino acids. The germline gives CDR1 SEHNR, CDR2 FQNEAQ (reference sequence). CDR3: CASSLETGSYGYTF. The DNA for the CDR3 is TGTGCCAGCAGCTTAGAGACAGGGAGCTATGGCTACACCTTC.

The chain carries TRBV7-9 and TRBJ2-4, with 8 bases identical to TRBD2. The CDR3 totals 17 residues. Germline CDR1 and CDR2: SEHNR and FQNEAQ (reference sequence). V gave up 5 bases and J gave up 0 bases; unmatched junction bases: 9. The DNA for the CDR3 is TGTGCCAGCAGCCCAGAGCGCGGGGGGCTAGCCAAAAACATTCAGTACTTC. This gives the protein CASSPERGGLAKNIQYF. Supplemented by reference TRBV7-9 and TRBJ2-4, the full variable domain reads DTGVSQNPRHKITKRGQNVTFRCDPISEHNRLYWYRQTLGQGPEFLTYFQNEAQLEKSRLLSDRFSAERPKGSFSTLEIQRTEQGDSAMYLCASSPERGGLAKNIQYFGAGTRLSVL.

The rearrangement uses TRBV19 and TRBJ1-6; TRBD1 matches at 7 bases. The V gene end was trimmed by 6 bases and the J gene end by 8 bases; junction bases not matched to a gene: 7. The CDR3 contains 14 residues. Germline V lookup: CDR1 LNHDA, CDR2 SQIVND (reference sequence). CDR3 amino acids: CASRQTGIHSPLHF. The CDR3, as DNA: TGTGCCAGTAGGCAGACAGGGATACATTCACCCCTCCACTTT.

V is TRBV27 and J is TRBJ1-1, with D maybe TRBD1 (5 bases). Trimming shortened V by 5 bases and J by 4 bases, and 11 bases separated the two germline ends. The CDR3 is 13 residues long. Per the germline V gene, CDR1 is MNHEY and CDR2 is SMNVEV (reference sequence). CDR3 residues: CASSGMGGTEAFF. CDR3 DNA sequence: TGTGCCAGCAGTGGAATGGGGGGCACTGAAGCTTTCTTT.

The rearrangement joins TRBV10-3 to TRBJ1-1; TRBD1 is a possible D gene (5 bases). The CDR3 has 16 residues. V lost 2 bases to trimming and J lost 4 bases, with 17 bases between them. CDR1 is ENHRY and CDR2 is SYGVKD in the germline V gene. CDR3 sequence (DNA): TGTGCCATCAGTGAGAGGGGAGGCCAAGGGGTCACTGAAGCTTTCTTT. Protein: CAISERGGQGVTEAFF.

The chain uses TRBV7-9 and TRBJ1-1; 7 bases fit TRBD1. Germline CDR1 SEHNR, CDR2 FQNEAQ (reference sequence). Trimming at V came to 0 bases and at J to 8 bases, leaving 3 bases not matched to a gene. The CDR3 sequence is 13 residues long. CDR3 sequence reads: CASSLATGVEAFF. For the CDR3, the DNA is TGTGCCAGCAGCTTAGCCACAGGGGTCGAAGCTTTCTTT.

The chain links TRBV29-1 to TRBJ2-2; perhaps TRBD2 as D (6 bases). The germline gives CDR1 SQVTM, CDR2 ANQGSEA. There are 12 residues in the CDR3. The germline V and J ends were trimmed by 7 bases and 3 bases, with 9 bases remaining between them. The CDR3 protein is CSGWRDTGELFF. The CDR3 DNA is TGCAGCGGGTGGAGGGACACCGGGGAGCTGTTTTTT.

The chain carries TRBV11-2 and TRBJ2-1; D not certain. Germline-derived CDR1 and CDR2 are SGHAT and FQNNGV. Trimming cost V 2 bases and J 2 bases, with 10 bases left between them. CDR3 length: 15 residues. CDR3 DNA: TGTGCCAGCAGCTTAATGCGGCGGACCTACAATGAGCAGTTCTTC. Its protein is CASSLMRRTYNEQFF.

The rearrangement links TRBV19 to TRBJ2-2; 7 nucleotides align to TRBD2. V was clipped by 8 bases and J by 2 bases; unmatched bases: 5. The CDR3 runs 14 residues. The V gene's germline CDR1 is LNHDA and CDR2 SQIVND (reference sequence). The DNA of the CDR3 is TGTGCCAGTCAGCTAGCGGTAAACACCGGGGAGCTGTTTTTT. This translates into CASQLAVNTGELFF.

The CDR3 spells CATSQRTSNTEQFF. CDR3 bases: TGTGCCACCAGTCAGCGGACGTCAAACACTGAGCAGTTCTTC. The V call is TRBV24-1, the J call TRBJ2-1, with D possibly being TRBD2 (5 bases). The CDR3 runs to 14 residues. Germline CDR1 reads KGHDR; CDR2 reads SFDVKD. V dropped 6 bases and J dropped 9 bases, with 17 bases sitting between them.

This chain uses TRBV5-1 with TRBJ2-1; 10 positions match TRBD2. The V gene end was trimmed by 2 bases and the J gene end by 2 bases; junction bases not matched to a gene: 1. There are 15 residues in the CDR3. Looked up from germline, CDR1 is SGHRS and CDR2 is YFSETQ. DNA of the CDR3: TGCGCCAGCAGCTTCCTAGCGGGAGCCTACAATGAGCAGTTCTTC. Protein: CASSFLAGAYNEQFF.

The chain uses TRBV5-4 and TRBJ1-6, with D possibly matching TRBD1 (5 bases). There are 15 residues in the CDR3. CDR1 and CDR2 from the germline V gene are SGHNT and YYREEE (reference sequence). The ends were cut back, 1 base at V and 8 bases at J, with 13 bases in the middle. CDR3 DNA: TGTGCCAGCAGCTTGTCGCAGGGTTGGGATTCACCCCTCCACTTT. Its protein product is CASSLSQGWDSPLHF.

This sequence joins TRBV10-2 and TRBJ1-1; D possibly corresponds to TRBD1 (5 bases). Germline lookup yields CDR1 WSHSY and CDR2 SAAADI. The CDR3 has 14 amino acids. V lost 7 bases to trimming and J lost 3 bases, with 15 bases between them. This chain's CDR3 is CASKVGGLDTEAFF. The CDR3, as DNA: TGCGCCAGCAAGGTGGGGGGATTGGACACTGAAGCTTTCTTT.

CDR3 DNA sequence: TGCGCCAGCAGCTTGATTGGACTAGCGGGAGGGCCTGGCACCGGGGAGCTGTTTTTT. Amino acids: CASSLIGLAGGPGTGELFF. This chain connects TRBV5-1 to TRBJ2-2; TRBD2 aligns across 15 bases. CDR3 length: 19 residues. Trimming removed 1 base from V and 4 bases from J; junction bases left unmatched: 8. Looked up from germline, CDR1 is SGHRS and CDR2 is YFSETQ. The whole variable domain, remainder taken from reference TRBV5-1 and TRBJ2-2, is KAGVTQTPRYLIKTRGQQVTLSCSPISGHRSVSWYQQTPGQGLQFLFEYFSETQRNKGNFPGRFSGRQFSNSRSEMNVSTLELGDSALYLCASSLIGLAGGPGTGELFFGEGSRLTVL.

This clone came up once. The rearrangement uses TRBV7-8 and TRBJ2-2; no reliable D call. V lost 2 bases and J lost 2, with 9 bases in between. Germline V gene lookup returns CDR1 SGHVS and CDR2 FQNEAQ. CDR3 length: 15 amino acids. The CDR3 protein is CASSLRTLNTGELFF. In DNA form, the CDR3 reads TGTGCCAGCAGCTTACGAACTCTCAACACCGGGGAGCTGTTTTTT.

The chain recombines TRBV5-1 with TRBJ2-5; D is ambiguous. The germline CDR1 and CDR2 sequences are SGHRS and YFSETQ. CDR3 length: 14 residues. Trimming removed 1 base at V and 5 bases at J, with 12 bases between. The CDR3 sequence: CASSLTAAQETQYF. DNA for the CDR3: TGCGCCAGCAGCTTGACGGCAGCGCAGGAGACCCAGTACTTC. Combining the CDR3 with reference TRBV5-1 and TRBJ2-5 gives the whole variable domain KAGVTQTPRYLIKTRGQQVTLSCSPISGHRSVSWYQQTPGQGLQFLFEYFSETQRNKGNFPGRFSGRQFSNSRSEMNVSTLELGDSALYLCASSLTAAQETQYFGPGTRLLVL.

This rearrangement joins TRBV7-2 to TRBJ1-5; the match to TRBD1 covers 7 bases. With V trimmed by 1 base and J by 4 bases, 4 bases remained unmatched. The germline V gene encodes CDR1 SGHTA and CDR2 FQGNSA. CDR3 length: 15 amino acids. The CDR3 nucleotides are TGTGCCAGCAGCTTAGGACAGGGTCTAAATCAGCCCCAGCATTTT. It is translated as CASSLGQGLNQPQHF.

CDR3: CASSNVSGGGNPNQPQHF. The CDR3 nucleotides read TGTGCCAGCAGCAATGTCAGCGGCGGGGGGAACCCGAATCAGCCCCAGCATTTT. This rearrangement joins TRBV21-1 to TRBJ1-5. TRBV21-1 is reported as a pseudogene. The CDR3 consists of 18 residues.

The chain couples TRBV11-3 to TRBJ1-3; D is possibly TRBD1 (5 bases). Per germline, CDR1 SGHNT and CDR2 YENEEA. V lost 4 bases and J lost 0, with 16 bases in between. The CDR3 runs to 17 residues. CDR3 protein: CASSSRQSSSSGNTIYF. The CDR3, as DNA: TGTGCCAGCAGCTCCCGACAGAGCTCCTCCTCTGGAAACACCATATATTTT.

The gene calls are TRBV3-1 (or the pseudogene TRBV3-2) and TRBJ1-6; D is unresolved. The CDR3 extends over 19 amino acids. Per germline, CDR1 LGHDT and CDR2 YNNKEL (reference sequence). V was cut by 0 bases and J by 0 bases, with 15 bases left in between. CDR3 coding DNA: TGTGCCAGCAGCCAAGAGAGGACTTCGAGGGCCTCCTATAATTCACCCCTCCACTTT. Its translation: CASSQERTSRASYNSPLHF.

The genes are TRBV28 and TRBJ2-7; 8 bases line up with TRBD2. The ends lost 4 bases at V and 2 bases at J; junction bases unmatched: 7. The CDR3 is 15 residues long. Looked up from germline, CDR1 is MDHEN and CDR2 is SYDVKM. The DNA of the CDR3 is TGTGCCAGCAGTTCAGACGGACTAGCCCCCTACGAGCAGTACTTC. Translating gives CASSSDGLAPYEQYF.

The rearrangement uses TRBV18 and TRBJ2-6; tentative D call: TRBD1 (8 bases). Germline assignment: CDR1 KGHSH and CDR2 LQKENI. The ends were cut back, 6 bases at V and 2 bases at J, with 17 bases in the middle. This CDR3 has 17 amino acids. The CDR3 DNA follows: TGTGCCAGCTCGCTTGGACAGGGACTAACTGGGGCCAACGTCCTGACTTTC. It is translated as CASSLGQGLTGANVLTF.

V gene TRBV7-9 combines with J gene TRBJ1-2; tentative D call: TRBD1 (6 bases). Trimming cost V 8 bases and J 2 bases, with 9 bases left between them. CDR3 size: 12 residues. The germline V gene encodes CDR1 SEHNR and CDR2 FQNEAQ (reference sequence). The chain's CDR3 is CASGQSNYGYTF. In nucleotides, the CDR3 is TGTGCCAGCGGACAGTCAAACTATGGCTACACCTTC.

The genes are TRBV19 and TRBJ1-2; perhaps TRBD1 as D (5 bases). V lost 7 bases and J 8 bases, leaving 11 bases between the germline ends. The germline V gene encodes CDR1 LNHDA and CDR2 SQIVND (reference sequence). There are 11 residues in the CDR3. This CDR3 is CASKRQGGYTF. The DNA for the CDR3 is TGTGCCAGTAAACGGCAGGGCGGCTACACCTTC. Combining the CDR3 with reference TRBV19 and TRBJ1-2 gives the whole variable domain DGGITQSPKYLFRKEGQNVTLSCEQNLNHDAMYWYRQDPGQGLRLIYYSQIVNDFQKGDIAEGYSVSREKKESFPLTVTSAQKNPTAFYLCASKRQGGYTFGSGTRLTVV.

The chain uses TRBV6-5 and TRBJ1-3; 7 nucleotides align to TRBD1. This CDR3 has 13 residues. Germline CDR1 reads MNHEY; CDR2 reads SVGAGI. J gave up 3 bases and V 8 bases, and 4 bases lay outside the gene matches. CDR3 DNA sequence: TGTGCCAGCCGGGACAGATTTGGAAACACCATATATTTT. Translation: CASRDRFGNTIYF.

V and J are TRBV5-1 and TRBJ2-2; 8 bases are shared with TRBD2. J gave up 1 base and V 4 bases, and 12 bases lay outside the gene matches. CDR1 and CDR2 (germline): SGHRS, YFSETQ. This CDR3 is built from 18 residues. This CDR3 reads CASSAWEGTRGNTGELFF. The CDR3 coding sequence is TGCGCCAGCAGCGCTTGGGAAGGGACTAGAGGGAACACCGGGGAGCTGTTTTTT.

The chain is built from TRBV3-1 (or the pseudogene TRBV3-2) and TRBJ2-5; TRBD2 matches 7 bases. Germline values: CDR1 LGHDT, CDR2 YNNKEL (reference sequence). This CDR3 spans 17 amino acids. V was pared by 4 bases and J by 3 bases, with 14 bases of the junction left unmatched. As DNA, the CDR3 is TGTGCCAGCAGCCCACCGGGCGAGGCGGGAGAGAAAGAGACCCAGTACTTC. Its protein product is CASSPPGEAGEKETQYF.

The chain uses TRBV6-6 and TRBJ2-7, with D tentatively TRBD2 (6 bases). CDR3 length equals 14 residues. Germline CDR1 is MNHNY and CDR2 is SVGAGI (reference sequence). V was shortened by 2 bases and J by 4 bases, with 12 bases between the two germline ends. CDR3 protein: CASSYGEDGYEQYF. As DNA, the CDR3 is TGTGCCAGCAGTTACGGGGAGGATGGTTACGAGCAGTACTTC.